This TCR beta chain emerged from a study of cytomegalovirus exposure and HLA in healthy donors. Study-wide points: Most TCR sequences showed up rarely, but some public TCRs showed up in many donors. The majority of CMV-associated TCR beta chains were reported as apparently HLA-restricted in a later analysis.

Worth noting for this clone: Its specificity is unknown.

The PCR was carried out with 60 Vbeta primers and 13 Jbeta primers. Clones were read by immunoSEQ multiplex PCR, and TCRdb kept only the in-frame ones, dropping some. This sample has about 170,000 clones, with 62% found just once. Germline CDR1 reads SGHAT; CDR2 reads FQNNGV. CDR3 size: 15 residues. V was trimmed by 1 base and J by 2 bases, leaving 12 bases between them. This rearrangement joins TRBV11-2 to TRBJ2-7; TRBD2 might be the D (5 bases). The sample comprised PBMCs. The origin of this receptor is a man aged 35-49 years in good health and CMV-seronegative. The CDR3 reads CASSLGISGTYEQYF. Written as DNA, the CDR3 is TGTGCCAGCAGCTTAGGGATCTCGGGAACCTACGAGCAGTACTTC.